The rows below give T cell receptor beta chains drawn from one sample of a study of shared clonotypes between healthy human individuals. Sequenced by immunoSEQ multiplex PCR; TCRdb stores in-frame clones only, minus some. The sample carries some 2,500,000 clones, under 95% recorded once. The sequenced material came from naive CD4+ T cells from PBMCs. The receptors were gathered from a young man in good health. Some clones in this sample may be carry-over from other donors' samples. The CDR3 runs from the conserved cysteine through the conserved F or W. D genes are given only for firm matches. Part of the rows lack a size; the others show once, few, many or a class for expanded clones.

v_call,clone_size,d_call,j_call,cdr3_nt,cdr3_aa
TRBV5-1,once,.,TRBJ2-3,TGCGCCAGCAGCACCCAAGGACAGTCGAGCACAGATACGCAGTATTTT,CASSTQGQSSTDTQYF
TRBV9,.,TRBD2,TRBJ2-1,TGTGCCAGCAGCAGAGACCCGACTAGCGGGACTCTTGAGCAGTTCTTC,CASSRDPTSGTLEQFF
TRBV5-1,.,.,TRBJ1-4,TGCGCCAGCAGCCCCGGGGTACAGGCTAATGAAAAACTGTTTTTT,CASSPGVQANEKLFF
TRBV27,.,TRBD2,TRBJ2-2,TGTGCCAGCAGTTTTAGCGGGAGCGGTACCGGGGAGCTGTTTTTT,CASSFSGSGTGELFF
TRBV18,.,TRBD1,TRBJ2-2,TGTGCCAGCTCACCCCAGGGGGCGAACACCGGGGAGCTGTTTTTT,CASSPQGANTGELFF
TRBV7-9,.,TRBD1,TRBJ1-3,TGTGCCAGCAGCTCTGACAGGGGGAGCTCTGGAAACACCATATATTTT,CASSSDRGSSGNTIYF
TRBV2,.,TRBD2,TRBJ2-5,TGTGCCAGCAGTATGGGACTAGCGGGCCTCCAAGAGACCCAGTACTTC,CASSMGLAGLQETQYF
TRBV2,.,.,TRBJ1-5,TGTGCCAGCAGTGAATCTGGGTGGGGTCAGCCCCAGCATTTT,CASSESGWGQPQHF
TRBV18,once,TRBD2,TRBJ2-7,TGTGCCAGCTCACCACCGAGCGGGAGGGGGTACGAGCAGTACTTC,CASSPPSGRGYEQYF
TRBV9,.,TRBD1,TRBJ1-2,TGTGCCAGCAGCGGACAGGGACAAAGTAACTATGGCTACACCTTC,CASSGQGQSNYGYTF
TRBV28,.,.,TRBJ1-2,TGTGCCAGCAGTTTAAGTAACAGGGGCTACACCTTC,CASSLSNRGYTF
TRBV7-3,.,TRBD1,TRBJ2-3,TGTGCCAGCAGCTCGACAGGGACCTATTATGATACGCAGTATTTT,CASSSTGTYYDTQYF
TRBV10-3,.,TRBD1,TRBJ1-1,TGTGCCATCAGAGAGACCAGGACAGGGATGGTAGCTTTCTTT,CAIRETRTGMVAFF